At least ten counts were recorded for the clone carrying this TCR beta chain. The antigen remains unidentified. The record originates from a study of human T cells and chemical hapten exposure. Study-level points and caveats: The count of PT1 expanded TCRs correlated positively with patch test score.

Time point noted: pre-sensitization, week 0. Treatment: therapeutic diphenylcyclopropenone sensitization with weekly scalp DPC. Researchers extracted total RNA from unfractionated whole blood. During construction of the library, unique molecular identifiers were attached to individual cDNA molecules for quantitative, reproducible TCR counting. TCRdb re-analysed the RACE reads in MiXCR, keeping a single row per CDR3 protein. Of a few hundred thousand distinct CDR3 sequences in the sample, roughly 8% were seen once. The sequenced sample was whole blood, obtained in connection with sensitization to the hapten diphenylcyclopropenone (DPC). The sequence came from a man aged 18 to 29 with alopecia areata. Some clones in this sample may be carry-over from other donors' samples.

The CDR3 bases are TGTGCCAGCAGCTTAGGGACAGGGTCCTACGAGCAGTACGTC. This encodes CASSLGTGSYEQYV. This chain connects TRBV7-2 to TRBJ2-7, with TRBD1 matching over 8 bases. The CDR3 is made up of 14 amino acids. Germline trimming cut 1 base from V and 1 base from J; bases unmatched to any gene: 0. Germline V gene lookup returns CDR1 SGHTA and CDR2 FQGNSA.